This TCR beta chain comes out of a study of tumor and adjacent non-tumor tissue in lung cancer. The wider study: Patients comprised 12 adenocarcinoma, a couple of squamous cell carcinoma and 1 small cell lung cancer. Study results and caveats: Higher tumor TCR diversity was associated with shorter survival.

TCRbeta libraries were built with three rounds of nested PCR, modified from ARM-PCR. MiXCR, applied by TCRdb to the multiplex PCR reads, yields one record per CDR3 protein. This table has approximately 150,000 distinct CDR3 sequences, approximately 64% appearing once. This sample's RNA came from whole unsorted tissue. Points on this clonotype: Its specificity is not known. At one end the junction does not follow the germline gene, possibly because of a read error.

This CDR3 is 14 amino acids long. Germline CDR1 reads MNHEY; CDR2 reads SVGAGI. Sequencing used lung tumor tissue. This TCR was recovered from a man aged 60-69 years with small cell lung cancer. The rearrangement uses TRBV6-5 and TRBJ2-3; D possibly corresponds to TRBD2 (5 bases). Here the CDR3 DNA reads TGTGCGAGTAGTTACCTTCCGGGGATGGATAAGCAGTATTTT. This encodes CASSYLPGMDKQYF.